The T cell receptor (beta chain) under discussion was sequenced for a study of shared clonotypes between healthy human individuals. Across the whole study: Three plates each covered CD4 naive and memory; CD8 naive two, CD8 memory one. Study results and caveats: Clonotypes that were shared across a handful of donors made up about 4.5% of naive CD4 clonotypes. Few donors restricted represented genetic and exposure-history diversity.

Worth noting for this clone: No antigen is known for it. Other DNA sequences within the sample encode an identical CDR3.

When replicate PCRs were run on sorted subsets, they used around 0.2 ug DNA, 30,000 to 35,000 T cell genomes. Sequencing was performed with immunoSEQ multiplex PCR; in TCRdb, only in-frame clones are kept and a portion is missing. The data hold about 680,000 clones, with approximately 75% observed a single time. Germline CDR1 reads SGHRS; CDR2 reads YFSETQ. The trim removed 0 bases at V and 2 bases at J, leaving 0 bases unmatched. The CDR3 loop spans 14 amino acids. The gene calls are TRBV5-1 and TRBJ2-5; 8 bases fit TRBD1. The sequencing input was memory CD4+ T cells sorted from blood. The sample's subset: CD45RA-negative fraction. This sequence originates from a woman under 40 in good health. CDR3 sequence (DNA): TGCGCCAGCAGCTTGGGACAGGGGCAAGAGACCCAGTACTTC. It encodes CASSLGQGQETQYF.